Described below is a single T cell receptor beta chain sequence and its context. There is no known antigen for this receptor. Qualities for individual bases were not recorded, and no much larger clone is one base off. These data come from a study of control samples from healthy donors and cancer patients (dated by TCRdb to 2018 to 2021). The protocol used for the library was the immunoSEQ multiplex PCR assay. TCRdb re-hosts the immuneACCESS table, in-frame sequences only. Its copies lack some clones; in the studies checked, an unresolved V gene accounts for under half of them, and the cause for the rest is not known. For this sample there are approximately 120,000 clones; 85% to 95% appear just once. Of the sample, about 0.6% falls within the top ten clones. Sequencing was performed on PBMCs. This sequence was found in a man older than 75 with head and neck cancer.

For the CDR3, the sequence is CASSQNNQPQHF. The nucleotide sequence is given as TGTGCCAGCAGCCAAAATAATCAGCCCCAGCATTTT. The chain is made from TRBV6-6 and TRBJ1-5, with no confidently assigned D gene. The CDR3, cysteine through phenylalanine, is 12 amino acids long. Just the 36-base CDR3 DNA is kept, in frame starting at base 1. V is shortened by 6 bases, J by 4 bases, and the region joining them spans 7 bases. The germline V gene (reference sequence) yields MNHNY for CDR1 and SVGAGI for CDR2.